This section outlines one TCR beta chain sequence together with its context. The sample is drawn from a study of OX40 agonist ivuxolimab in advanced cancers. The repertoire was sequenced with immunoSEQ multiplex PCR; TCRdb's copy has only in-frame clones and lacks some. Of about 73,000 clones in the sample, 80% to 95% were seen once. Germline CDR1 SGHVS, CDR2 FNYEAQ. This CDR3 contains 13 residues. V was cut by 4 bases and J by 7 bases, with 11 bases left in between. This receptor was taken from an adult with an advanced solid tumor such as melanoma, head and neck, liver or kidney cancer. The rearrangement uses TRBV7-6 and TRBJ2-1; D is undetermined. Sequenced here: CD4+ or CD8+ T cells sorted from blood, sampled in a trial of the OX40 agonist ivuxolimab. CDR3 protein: CASSSLRANEQFF. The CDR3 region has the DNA TGTGCCAGCAGCTCCCTCCGGGCAAATGAGCAGTTCTTC.